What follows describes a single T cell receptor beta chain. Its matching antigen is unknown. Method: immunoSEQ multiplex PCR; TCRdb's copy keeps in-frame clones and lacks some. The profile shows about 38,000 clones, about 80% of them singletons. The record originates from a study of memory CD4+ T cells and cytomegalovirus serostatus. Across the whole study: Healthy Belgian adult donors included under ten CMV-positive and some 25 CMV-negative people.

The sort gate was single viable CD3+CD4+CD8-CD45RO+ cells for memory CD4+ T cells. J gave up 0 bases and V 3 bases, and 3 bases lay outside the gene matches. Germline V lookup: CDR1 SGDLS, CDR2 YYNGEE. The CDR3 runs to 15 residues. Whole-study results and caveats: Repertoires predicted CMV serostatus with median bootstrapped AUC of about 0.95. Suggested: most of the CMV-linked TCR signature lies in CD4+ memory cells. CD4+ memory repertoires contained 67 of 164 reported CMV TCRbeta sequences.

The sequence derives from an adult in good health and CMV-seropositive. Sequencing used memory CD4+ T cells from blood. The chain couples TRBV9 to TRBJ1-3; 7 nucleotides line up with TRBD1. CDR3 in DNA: TGTGCCAGCAGCGAGGGGGCCCTCTCTGGAAACACCATATATTTT. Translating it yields CASSEGALSGNTIYF.